The 14 T cell receptor beta chains presented below share a single source sample, sequenced in a study of OX40 agonist ivuxolimab in advanced cancers. The method was immunoSEQ multiplex PCR; TCRdb's version includes in-frame clones alone and lacks a portion of them. The table lists about 150,000 clones, 90% of them singletons. This sample comprised CD4+ or CD8+ T cells sorted from blood, obtained in a trial of the OX40 agonist ivuxolimab. The receptors derive from an adult with an advanced solid tumor such as melanoma, head and neck, liver or kidney cancer.

J is TRBJ2-2 and V is TRBV19, with D possibly being TRBD1 (6 bases). The germline V gene has CDR1 LNHDA and CDR2 SQIVND (reference sequence). There are 16 residues in the CDR3. The ends were cut back, 3 bases at V and 0 bases at J, with 11 bases in the middle. The CDR3: CASSIPQGSNTGELFF. CDR3 DNA: TGTGCCAGTAGTATTCCTCAGGGGTCGAACACCGGGGAGCTGTTTTTT.

The chain carries TRBV21-1 and TRBJ2-1; no DNA check was done on the table's D call, TRBD2. TRBV21-1 is a pseudogene. CDR3 size: 17 residues. CDR3 nucleotide sequence: TGTGCCAGCAGCAAAGGGAGACTAGCGGGAAGAGGGGTTGAGCAGTTCTTC. This codes for CASSKGRLAGRGVEQFF.

This sequence joins TRBV4-2 and TRBJ2-2; 9 bases fit TRBD2. Germline assignment: CDR1 LGHNA and CDR2 YNFKEQ. Unmatched junction bases numbered 9, after V lost 1 base and J lost 0 bases. The CDR3 loop spans 19 amino acids. The chain's CDR3 is CASSQGAGGRNANTGELFF. CDR3 coding DNA: TGTGCCAGCAGCCAAGGAGCGGGGGGACGTAACGCGAACACCGGGGAGCTGTTTTTT.

The chain is built from TRBV5-1 and TRBJ2-5; TRBD2 matches at 12 bases. This CDR3 has 15 residues. Germline V lookup: CDR1 SGHRS, CDR2 YFSETQ. The J segment lost 5 bases and the V segment lost 2 bases, leaving 4 bases of the junction unmatched. The CDR3 protein is CASSLRTSGDETQYF. The CDR3 DNA reads as TGCGCCAGCAGCTTACGGACTAGCGGGGATGAGACCCAGTACTTC.

V is TRBV7-6 and J is TRBJ2-1; TRBD2 matches at 9 bases. V was pared by 3 bases and J by 2 bases, with 5 bases of the junction left unmatched. Per the germline V gene, CDR1 is SGHVS and CDR2 is FNYEAQ. CDR3 length: 16 residues. CDR3 sequence reads: CASSLTGTSTYNEQFF. The CDR3 DNA reads TGTGCCAGCAGCTTGACCGGGACTAGCACCTACAATGAGCAGTTCTTC.

This clone has a handful of counts. This chain links TRBV30 with TRBJ1-5, with 8 bases identical to TRBD1. The V gene end was trimmed by 6 bases and the J gene end by 6 bases; junction bases not matched to a gene: 10. CDR3 length: 14 amino acids. Germline V lookup: CDR1 GTSNPN, CDR2 SVGIG (reference sequence). CDR3 region: CACSGQGNFQPQHF. The CDR3 DNA follows: TGTGCCTGTTCAGGACAGGGAAATTTTCAGCCCCAGCATTTT.

The rearrangement joins TRBV28 to TRBJ1-5; D remains unclear. This CDR3 is 16 amino acids long. Deletions cut 3 bases from V and 3 bases from J, with 15 bases between. Germline-derived CDR1 and CDR2 are MDHEN and SYDVKM. The CDR3 is CASSFVGSFYNQPQHF. The CDR3 coding sequence is TGTGCCAGCAGTTTCGTAGGATCCTTTTACAATCAGCCCCAGCATTTT.

Of note for this clone: The junction and the germline gene differ at one end; a read error may be behind it. The CDR3: CASSQAPETQYF. CDR3 bases: TGTGCCAGCAGTCAAGCCCCAGAGACCCAGTACTTC. The chain has TRBV6-1 and TRBJ2-5; D unclear. The CDR3 consists of 12 residues. Germline V gene sequence: CDR1 MNHNS, CDR2 SASEGT.

This clone appeared a single time. The genes are TRBV18 and TRBJ1-1; tentative D call: TRBD1 (5 bases). This CDR3 comprises 17 residues. Germline CDR1 and CDR2: KGHSH and LQKENI. V was cut by 3 bases and J by 4 bases, with 21 bases left in between. The CDR3 sequence is CASSPSTRGSRATEAFF. CDR3 nucleotides: TGTGCCAGCTCACCCTCAACTAGGGGCTCCCGAGCCACTGAAGCTTTCTTT.

The chain joins TRBV4-2 to TRBJ1-2; D not resolved. The germline V gene has CDR1 LGHNA and CDR2 YNFKEQ. V was pared by 1 base and J by 0 bases, with 6 bases between. This CDR3 spans 14 amino acids. DNA for the CDR3: TGTGCCAGCAGCCAAGTTGCAGCTAACTATGGCTACACCTTC. Amino acid sequence: CASSQVAANYGYTF.

The V call is TRBV25-1, the J call TRBJ1-2; D is unresolved. The CDR3 has 15 residues. The V gene lost 2 bases and the J gene lost 4 bases, with 14 bases spanning the gap. CDR1 is MGHDK, CDR2 SYGVNS, per germline. The CDR3 loop reads CASSEGREASYGYTF. In DNA form, the CDR3 reads TGTGCCAGCAGTGAAGGAAGGGAGGCCTCCTATGGCTACACCTTC.

The chain combines TRBV18 with TRBJ1-3; D is undetermined. V was cut by 6 bases and J by 0 bases, with 9 bases left in between. The CDR3 sequence is 14 residues long. The germline gives CDR1 KGHSH, CDR2 LQKENI. CDR3 protein: CASSTADSGNTIYF. The CDR3 nucleotides are TGTGCCAGCTCGACGGCCGACTCTGGAAACACCATATATTTT.

The chain joins TRBV7-3 to TRBJ2-2; D is undetermined. Trimming took 3 bases from V and 4 from J, leaving 12 bases between them. This CDR3 is built from 15 residues. Looked up from germline, CDR1 is SGHTA and CDR2 is FQGTGA. The DNA for the CDR3 is TGTGCCAGCAGCTTGCGGACGGCGAGCACCGGGGAGCTGTTTTTT. It yields the protein CASSLRTASTGELFF.

The chain couples TRBV18 to TRBJ2-3, with D uncertain. With 3 bases removed from V and 6 bases from J, the gap between germline ends came to 10 bases. CDR3 length: 13 residues. CDR1 and CDR2 (germline): KGHSH, LQKENI. CDR3 DNA: TGTGCCAGCTCACCTACGAACGGGGATACGCAGTATTTT. The encoded protein is CASSPTNGDTQYF.